Each of the 9 T cell receptor beta chains below was sequenced from the same sample in a study of PD-L1 blockade in urothelial cancer. Method: immunoSEQ multiplex PCR; TCRdb's copy keeps in-frame clones and lacks some. The sample contains about 39,000 clones, around 89% of which appear only once. Material: PBMCs, obtained around atezolizumab (anti-PD-L1) treatment. The receptors shown here come from a man in his fifties or sixties with urothelial cancer.

Turning to this clone: This sample also contains other DNA sequences that code for the same CDR3. The rearrangement uses TRBV2 and TRBJ1-2; 8 bases align to TRBD1. The CDR3 runs to 13 residues. Germline V gene data show CDR1 as SNHLY and CDR2 as FYNNEI. Trimming cost V 3 bases and J 3 bases; bases outside gene matches: 0. The CDR3 here is CASSEDRDYGYTF. The CDR3 coding sequence is TGTGCCAGCAGTGAGGACAGGGACTATGGCTACACCTTC.

V gene TRBV5-1 combines with J gene TRBJ2-7; D not resolved. V lost 4 bases and J 2 bases, leaving 10 bases between the germline ends. CDR1 SGHRS and CDR2 YFSETQ come from the germline V gene. The CDR3 has 13 amino acids. The CDR3 protein is CASSPRLPYEQYF. Written as DNA, the CDR3 is TGCGCCAGCAGCCCTCGACTCCCCTACGAGCAGTACTTC.

This rearrangement joins TRBV29-1 to TRBJ1-2, with a weak D call TRBD1 (6 bases). The V gene lost 5 bases and the J gene lost 4 bases, with 14 bases spanning the gap. This CDR3 contains 13 residues. Germline CDR1 SQVTM, CDR2 ANQGSEA. DNA of the CDR3: TGCAGCGTTCCAGGGGCTGAATTCTATGGCTACACCTTC. Amino acids: CSVPGAEFYGYTF.

The rearrangement links TRBV5-4 to TRBJ2-3, with 12 bases identical to TRBD2. Germline assignment: CDR1 SGHNT and CDR2 YYREEE (reference sequence). The CDR3 totals 16 residues. Trimming removed 4 bases from V and 4 bases from J; junction bases left unmatched: 7. The CDR3 is CASSLWTSGVSDTQYF. The CDR3 coding sequence is TGTGCCAGCAGCCTCTGGACTAGCGGGGTGTCAGATACGCAGTATTTT.

V usage is TRBV10-3 and J usage is TRBJ1-5; TRBD1 aligns across 9 bases. Germline V gene data show CDR1 as ENHRY and CDR2 as SYGVKD. The CDR3 loop spans 14 amino acids. V dropped 6 bases and J dropped 5; count of bases not matched to a gene: 5. The CDR3 loop is CAIRGQGEDQPQHF. The CDR3 nucleotides read TGTGCCATCAGGGGACAGGGCGAAGATCAGCCCCAGCATTTT.

The gene calls are TRBV7-2 and TRBJ2-5, with D tentatively TRBD2 (6 bases). Germline V CDR1 and CDR2: SGHTA, FQGNSA. The CDR3 runs to 15 residues. V was clipped by 5 bases and J by 1 base, with 14 bases between them. For the CDR3, the DNA is TGTGCCAGCAGCCCCCGCATCGGGGGCCAAGAGACCCAGTACTTC. It specifies CASSPRIGGQETQYF.

The rearrangement joins TRBV6-1 to TRBJ1-6, with unresolved D. Looked up from germline, CDR1 is MNHNS and CDR2 is SASEGT. V lost 2 bases to trimming and J lost 8 bases, with 10 bases between them. The CDR3 is 14 residues long. The CDR3 here is CASSERYSDSPLHF. The CDR3 bases are TGTGCCAGCAGTGAACGATATTCGGATTCACCCCTCCACTTT.

The chain couples TRBV5-4 to TRBJ2-3; 10 positions agree with TRBD2. The CDR3 runs 15 residues. Germline V gene lookup returns CDR1 SGHNT and CDR2 YYREEE (reference sequence). V was pared by 3 bases and J by 1 base, with 2 bases of the junction left unmatched. The CDR3 sequence is CASSSGLAGTDTQYF. As DNA, the CDR3 is TGTGCCAGCAGCTCTGGACTAGCGGGCACAGATACGCAGTATTTT.

V is TRBV6-5 and J is TRBJ2-2; D not resolved. From germline, CDR1 is MNHEY and CDR2 SVGAGI. The CDR3 consists of 14 residues. V was trimmed by 5 bases and J by 1 base, leaving 8 bases between them. For the CDR3, the DNA is TGTGCCAGCAGTCCCAGACAGAACACCGGGGAGCTGTTTTTT. Its protein is CASSPRQNTGELFF.